One and the same sample provided the 14 T cell receptor beta chains below, sequenced in a study of T cell changes during pregnancy in multiple sclerosis. Clones were sequenced by immunoSEQ multiplex PCR, and TCRdb holds only the in-frame ones, with some missing. The repertoire includes approximately 96,000 clones, 92% of them detected once, and about 2.5% sits in the top ten. The source was peripheral blood, collected after pregnancy. All receptors derive from a female donor in good health, enrolled as a control in a pregnancy study.

In DNA form, the CDR3 reads TGCGCCAGCAGCCCCCCAAGATTTGGGGGCAATGAAAAACTGTTTTTT. It is translated as CASSPPRFGGNEKLFF. The J gene is TRBJ1-4, the V gene TRBV5-1; D is perhaps TRBD1 (6 bases). The germline CDR1 and CDR2 sequences are SGHRS and YFSETQ. V gave up 4 bases and J gave up 5 bases, with 18 bases separating them. CDR3 length: 16 amino acids.

V and J are TRBV19 and TRBJ1-3, with D tentatively TRBD1 (6 bases). Germline V gene sequence: CDR1 LNHDA, CDR2 SQIVND (reference sequence). This CDR3 is 16 amino acids long. Deletions cut 1 base from V and 1 base from J, with 11 bases between. The CDR3 DNA is TGTGCCAGTAGTATAGCAGGGGCGCTATCTGGAAACACCATATATTTT. It yields the protein CASSIAGALSGNTIYF.

The chain couples TRBV6-1 to TRBJ2-1; a possible D gene is TRBD2 (6 bases). The germline V gene encodes CDR1 MNHNS and CDR2 SASEGT. Trimming shortened V by 5 bases and J by 0 bases, and 11 bases separated the two germline ends. The CDR3 is made up of 15 amino acids. Here the CDR3 DNA reads TGTGCCAGCAGTTGGGCGGGGAGCTCCTACAATGAGCAGTTCTTC. Its translation is CASSWAGSSYNEQFF.

J is TRBJ2-1 and V is TRBV13, with a tentative D call TRBD2 (5 bases). Germline lookup yields CDR1 PRHDT and CDR2 FYEKMQ (reference sequence). CDR3 length: 17 amino acids. V lost 5 bases and J lost 8, with 25 bases in between. CDR3 in amino acids: CASSPTRPTRNPYEQFF. In nucleotides, the CDR3 is TGTGCCAGCAGCCCGACACGACCTACTAGGAACCCCTATGAGCAGTTCTTC.

The rearrangement uses TRBV10-1 and TRBJ1-5; D is ambiguous. The CDR3 totals 21 residues. The V end lost 6 bases, the J end lost 0 bases, and 30 bases lay between the germline ends. Germline V gene sequence: CDR1 WNHNN, CDR2 SYGVQD (reference sequence). CDR3 nucleotides: TGCGCCAGCAGCGATAGAATCGGCCCCGATCGACCCCGAGGTAGCAATCAGCCCCAGCATTTT. Its protein is CASSDRIGPDRPRGSNQPQHF.

Here the CDR3 reads CASSWTGGEVSPLHF. CDR3 nucleotide sequence: TGTGCCAGCAGCTGGACAGGGGGCGAAGTTTCACCCCTCCACTTT. The chain links TRBV11-1 to TRBJ1-6, with TRBD1 matching 11 bases. Trimming at V came to 4 bases and at J to 9 bases, leaving 5 bases not matched to a gene. CDR1 is SGHAT, CDR2 FQDESV, per germline (reference sequence). The CDR3 has 15 amino acids.

The rearrangement uses TRBV28 and TRBJ1-4, with D tentatively TRBD1 (6 bases). Germline V CDR1 and CDR2: MDHEN, SYDVKM. Trimming cost V 3 bases and J 5 bases, with 16 bases left between them. The CDR3 is 16 amino acids. CDR3 in DNA: TGTGCCAGCAGTTTTACCGGGCAGGGGTTAAATGAAAAACTGTTTTTT. It translates to CASSFTGQGLNEKLFF.

The chain combines TRBV5-6 with TRBJ1-5; D remains ambiguous. CDR1 is SGHDT and CDR2 is YYEEEE in the germline V gene. V lost 0 bases and J 2 bases, leaving 6 bases between the germline ends. This CDR3 has 14 residues. The CDR3 DNA sequence: TGTGCCAGCAGCTTGGGCCCGGGCAATCAGCCCCAGCATTTT. This codes for CASSLGPGNQPQHF.

The count of this clone is one. CDR3 in DNA: TGTGCCAGCAGTTCCACCCAGGGGATTGGAAGCAGCAATCAGCCCCAGCATTTT. Its protein is CASSSTQGIGSSNQPQHF. The chain employs TRBV28 and TRBJ1-5, with D maybe TRBD1 (6 bases). There are 18 residues in the CDR3. V lost 4 bases and J lost 1, with 20 bases in between. Germline CDR1 and CDR2: MDHEN and SYDVKM.

This sequence joins TRBV6-5 and TRBJ1-5; D possibly corresponds to TRBD1 (5 bases). Trimming pared 5 bases from V and 7 bases from J, leaving 12 bases between. The CDR3 covers 13 residues. Germline loops: CDR1 MNHEY, CDR2 SVGAGI. CDR3 region: CASSTGRGQPQHF. The CDR3 DNA is TGTGCCAGCAGTACAGGTCGGGGGCAGCCCCAGCATTTT.

The chain recombines TRBV7-9 with TRBJ2-6; D unresolved. V was shortened by 5 bases and J by 0 bases, with 8 bases between the two germline ends. The CDR3 extends over 15 amino acids. Germline CDR1 and CDR2: SEHNR and FQNEAQ (reference sequence). The CDR3 coding sequence is TGTGCCAGCAGCCACTCTTCCTCTGGGGCCAACGTCCTGACTTTC. Translating it yields CASSHSSSGANVLTF.

The J gene is TRBJ1-2, the V gene TRBV7-9, with TRBD1 identical over 11 bases. Germline V CDR1 and CDR2: SEHNR, FQNEAQ (reference sequence). The CDR3 contains 14 residues. V shed 5 bases, J shed 4 bases, and the junction held 3 bases outside the gene matches. CDR3 residues: CASSRGTGGYGYTF. In DNA, the CDR3 is TGTGCCAGCAGCCGCGGGACAGGGGGCTATGGCTACACCTTC.

V is TRBV10-3 and J is TRBJ2-7; 7 positions agree with TRBD1. The CDR3 length is 14 residues. The V segment lost 6 bases and the J segment 2 bases; nucleotides outside the gene matches: 7. The germline V gene encodes CDR1 ENHRY and CDR2 SYGVKD. CDR3 in DNA: TGTGCCATCAGCCTTGGACAGGAGACCTACGAGCAGTACTTC. Translation: CAISLGQETYEQYF.

The rearrangement links TRBV2 to TRBJ2-7; D remains ambiguous. This CDR3 has 10 amino acids. Germline V gene lookup returns CDR1 SNHLY and CDR2 FYNNEI. The V and J ends lost 3 bases and 6 bases respectively, with 3 bases between them. The CDR3 here is CASSDLEQYF. The CDR3 bases are TGTGCCAGCAGTGACCTCGAGCAGTACTTC.